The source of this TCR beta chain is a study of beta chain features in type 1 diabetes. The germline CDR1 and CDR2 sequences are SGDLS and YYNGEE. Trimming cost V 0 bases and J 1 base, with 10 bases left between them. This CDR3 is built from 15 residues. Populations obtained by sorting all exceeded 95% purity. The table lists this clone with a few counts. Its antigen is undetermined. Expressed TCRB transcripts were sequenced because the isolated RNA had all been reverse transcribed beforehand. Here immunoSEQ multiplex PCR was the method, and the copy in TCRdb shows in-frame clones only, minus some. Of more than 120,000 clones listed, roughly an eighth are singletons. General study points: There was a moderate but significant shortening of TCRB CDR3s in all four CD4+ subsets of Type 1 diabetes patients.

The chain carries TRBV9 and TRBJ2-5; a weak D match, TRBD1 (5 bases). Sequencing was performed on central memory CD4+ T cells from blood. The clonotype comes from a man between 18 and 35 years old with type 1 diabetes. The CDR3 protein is CASSVAPRAQETQYF. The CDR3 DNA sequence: TGTGCCAGCAGCGTAGCCCCCAGGGCCCAAGAGACCCAGTACTTC.